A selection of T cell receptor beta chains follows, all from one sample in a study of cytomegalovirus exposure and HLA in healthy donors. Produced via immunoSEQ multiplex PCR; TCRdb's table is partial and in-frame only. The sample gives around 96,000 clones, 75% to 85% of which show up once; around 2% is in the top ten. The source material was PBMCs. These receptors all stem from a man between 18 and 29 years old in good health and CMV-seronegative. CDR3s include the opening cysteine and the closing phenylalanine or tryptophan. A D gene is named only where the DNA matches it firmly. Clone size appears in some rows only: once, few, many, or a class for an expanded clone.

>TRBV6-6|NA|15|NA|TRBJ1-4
TGTGCCAGCAGCCACCCCAATGACAGTGGAGAAAAACTGTTTTTT
CASSHPNDSGEKLFF
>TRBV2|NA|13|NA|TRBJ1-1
TGTGCCAGCAGTGACAGCGCTAACACTGAAGCTTTCTTT
CASSDSANTEAFF
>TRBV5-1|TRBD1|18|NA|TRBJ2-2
TGCGCCAGCAGCTTGGAGGGACAGGGGCCCTCAAACACCGGGGAGCTGTTTTTT
CASSLEGQGPSNTGELFF
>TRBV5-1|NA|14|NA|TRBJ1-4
TGCGCCAGCAGCTCCGGGGGGAGGGATGAAAAACTGTTTTTT
CASSSGGRDEKLFF
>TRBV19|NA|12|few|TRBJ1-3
TGTGCCAGTAGTATTTATGGAAACACCATATATTTT
CASSIYGNTIYF
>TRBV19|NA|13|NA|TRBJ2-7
TGTGCCAGTAGTCTCGGACAAACCTACGAGCAGTACTTC
CASSLGQTYEQYF
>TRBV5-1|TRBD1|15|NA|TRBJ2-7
TGCGCCAGCAGCTTGGAGGGACAGGGGTCCCGCGAGCAGTACTTC
CASSLEGQGSREQYF
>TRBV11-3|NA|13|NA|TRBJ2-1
TGTGCCAGCAGCCTACAGGTTTACAATGAGCAGTTCTTC
CASSLQVYNEQFF
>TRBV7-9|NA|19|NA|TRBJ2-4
TGTGCCAGCATTAGTAATTCCGGGGGGCCACTTGATTCCAAAAACATTCAGTACTTC
CASISNSGGPLDSKNIQYF
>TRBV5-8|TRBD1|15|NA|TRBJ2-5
TGTGCCAGCAGCGCGGACAGGGGGCGGGGAGAGACCCAGTACTTC
CASSADRGRGETQYF
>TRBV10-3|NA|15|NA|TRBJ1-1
TGTGCCATCAGTGGAAGGGGAGAAGGGGGCACTGAAGCTTTCTTT
CAISGRGEGGTEAFF
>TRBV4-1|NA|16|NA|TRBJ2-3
TGCGCCAGCAGCCAAGGCGCTAGCAGGAGCACAGATACGCAGTATTTT
CASSQGASRSTDTQYF
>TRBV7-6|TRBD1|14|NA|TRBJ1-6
TGTGCCAGCAGCGCGGACAGGGGGAATTCACCCCTCCACTTT
CASSADRGNSPLHF
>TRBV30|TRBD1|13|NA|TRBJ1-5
TGTGCCTGGAGCCCCAGGGGGCTCCAGCCCCAGCATTTT
CAWSPRGLQPQHF
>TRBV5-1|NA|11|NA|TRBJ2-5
TGCGCCAGCACCCAGGAAGCTACCCAGTACTTC
CASTQEATQYF
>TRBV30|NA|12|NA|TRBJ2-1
TGTGCCTGCGACAGGTACTTGGATGAGCAGTTCTTC
CACDRYLDEQFF
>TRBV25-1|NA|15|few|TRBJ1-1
TGTGCCAGCAGTGACAGTAGGGGTGGAGACACTGAAGCTTTCTTT
CASSDSRGGDTEAFF
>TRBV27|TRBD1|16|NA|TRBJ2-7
TGTGCCAGCAGTCCCAGCCGGGACAGCATGTCCTACGAGCAGTACTTC
CASSPSRDSMSYEQYF